Each of the 15 T cell receptor beta chains below was sequenced from the same sample in a study of cytomegalovirus exposure and HLA in healthy donors. Both 60 Vbeta primers and 13 Jbeta primers went into the PCR. Generated by immunoSEQ multiplex PCR, the TCRdb table keeps only in-frame clones and is missing some. The specimen's table records about 130,000 clones. What was sequenced was PBMCs. Receptors were obtained from a woman between 35 and 50 years old in good health and CMV-seronegative.

J is TRBJ1-2 and V is TRBV19, with 7 bases that match TRBD1. The V and J ends lost 7 bases and 7 bases, in that order; junction bases with no gene match: 12. Germline V lookup: CDR1 LNHDA, CDR2 SQIVND (reference sequence). This CDR3 has 14 amino acids. Here the CDR3 reads CASITNRGTLGYTF. CDR3 in DNA: TGTGCCAGTATTACCAACAGGGGTACTCTTGGCTACACCTTC.

The CDR3 bases are TGCGCCAGCAGCCAAGTACAGGGGGTCCAGTTCTTC. Residues: CASSQVQGVQFF. The V and J genes are TRBV4-3 and TRBJ2-1; 8 bases are shared with TRBD1. The CDR3 has 12 amino acids. V was clipped by 1 base and J by 13 bases; unmatched bases: 3. Germline V CDR1 and CDR2: LGHNA, YSLEER.

V usage is TRBV6-4 and J usage is TRBJ2-3; TRBD2 matches at 8 bases. V shed 3 bases and J 3 bases; nucleotides not matched to a gene: 14. The germline gives CDR1 MRHNA, CDR2 SNTAGT. This CDR3 is 18 amino acids long. The DNA for the CDR3 is TGTGCCAGCAGTGAAACCGCGGCGGGGGGCCCAGGGACAGATACGCAGTATTTT. Translated, it gives CASSETAAGGPGTDTQYF.

The chain links TRBV5-1 to TRBJ1-3; a possible D gene is TRBD1 (6 bases). V gave up 4 bases and J gave up 0 bases, with 8 bases separating them. Germline assignment: CDR1 SGHRS and CDR2 YFSETQ. The CDR3 covers 14 residues. This CDR3 reads CASSGGSSGNTIYF. CDR3 in DNA: TGCGCCAGCAGCGGGGGCAGCTCTGGAAACACCATATATTTT.

V is TRBV21-1 and J is TRBJ1-6; the table's D call, TRBD1, was not checked against the DNA. TRBV21-1 is listed as a pseudogene. The CDR3 consists of 15 residues. DNA of the CDR3: TGTGCCAGCAGCCAGGCTCTAAGAGAAGATTCACCCCTCCACTTT. Protein product: CASSQALREDSPLHF.

The J gene is TRBJ2-7, the V gene TRBV4-1; possible D gene TRBD2, 6 bases. The V end was cut by 1 base, the J end by 4 bases, with 20 bases between. CDR1 and CDR2 from the germline V gene are MGHRA and YSYEKL. The CDR3 consists of 17 residues. CDR3 DNA: TGCGCCAGCAGCCAAGGCCTTACGGGGCAGGGAGGATACGAGCAGTACTTC. It translates to CASSQGLTGQGGYEQYF.

The chain carries TRBV6-4 and TRBJ2-5, with a weak D call TRBD1 (6 bases). Between the trimmed V and J ends, which lost 10 bases and 5 bases, there was a span of 14 bases. CDR3 length: 12 residues. Germline V CDR1 and CDR2: MRHNA, SNTAGT. The CDR3 nucleotides are TGTGCCAAATCACAGGGTGGGGAGACCCAGTACTTC. This translates into CAKSQGGETQYF.

J is TRBJ2-2 and V is TRBV5-1; D is unresolved. The CDR3 is 14 residues long. Between the trimmed V and J ends, which lost 0 bases and 0 bases, there was a span of 3 bases. From germline, CDR1 is SGHRS and CDR2 YFSETQ. The DNA of the CDR3 is TGCGCCAGCAGCTTGGTAGCGAACACCGGGGAGCTGTTTTTT. This translates into CASSLVANTGELFF. Full variable domain (missing parts from reference TRBV5-1 and TRBJ2-2): KAGVTQTPRYLIKTRGQQVTLSCSPISGHRSVSWYQQTPGQGLQFLFEYFSETQRNKGNFPGRFSGRQFSNSRSEMNVSTLELGDSALYLCASSLVANTGELFFGEGSRLTVL.

V gene TRBV19 combines with J gene TRBJ1-5; the D gene is possibly TRBD1 (6 bases). Trimming shortened V by 5 bases and J by 4 bases, and 12 bases separated the two germline ends. Germline V lookup: CDR1 LNHDA, CDR2 SQIVND (reference sequence). The CDR3 is made up of 14 amino acids. The chain's CDR3 is CASSVGHRNQPQHF. The CDR3 bases are TGTGCCAGTAGTGTGGGACATCGAAATCAGCCCCAGCATTTT.

V and J are TRBV19 and TRBJ1-5; 8 nucleotides agree with TRBD1. This CDR3 is built from 12 residues. Trimming took 6 bases from V and 7 from J; bases not matched to a gene: 2. Germline V gene lookup returns CDR1 LNHDA and CDR2 SQIVND (reference sequence). CDR3 loop: CASRQGEQPQHF. The CDR3 DNA reads as TGTGCCAGTAGACAGGGGGAGCAGCCCCAGCATTTT.

CDR3 bases: TGTGCCAGCGGAAGGACAGGGAACACTGAAGCTTTCTTT. This sequence encodes CASGRTGNTEAFF. The chain uses TRBV6-1 and TRBJ1-1, with 7 bases that match TRBD1. This CDR3 has 13 amino acids. The junction had 4 bases not matched to a gene; V was cut back by 8 bases and J by 1 base. Germline V lookup: CDR1 MNHNS, CDR2 SASEGT.

V is TRBV6-5 and J is TRBJ1-5, with 10 positions matching TRBD1. CDR1 MNHEY and CDR2 SVGAGI come from the germline V gene. The CDR3 spans 14 residues. V gave up 4 bases and J gave up 7 bases; unmatched junction bases: 4. CDR3: CASSLDRGSQPQHF. CDR3 in DNA: TGTGCCAGCAGTTTGGACAGGGGGTCCCAGCCCCAGCATTTT.

The V and J genes are TRBV18 and TRBJ1-5, with TRBD1 identical over 9 bases. Germline CDR1 reads KGHSH; CDR2 reads LQKENI. The V and J ends lost 4 bases and 5 bases, in that order; junction bases with no gene match: 12. The CDR3 contains 17 residues. The CDR3 protein is CASSQQGARAMDQPQHF. The CDR3, as DNA: TGTGCCAGCTCACAACAGGGGGCGCGGGCCATGGATCAGCCCCAGCATTTT.

This chain uses TRBV2 with TRBJ2-3, with 9 bases matching TRBD1. CDR1 SNHLY and CDR2 FYNNEI come from the germline V gene. The junction had 7 bases not matched to a gene; V was cut back by 6 bases and J by 0 bases. CDR3 length equals 16 residues. CDR3: CASRRTGAGSTDTQYF. The CDR3 DNA reads as TGTGCCAGCAGAAGGACAGGGGCCGGTAGCACAGATACGCAGTATTTT. Filled out from reference TRBV2 and TRBJ2-3, the complete variable domain reads EPEVTQTPSHQVTQMGQEVILRCVPISNHLYFYWYRQILGQKVEFLVSFYNNEISEKSEIFDDQFSVERPDGSNFTLKIRSTKLEDSAMYFCASRRTGAGSTDTQYFGPGTRLTVL.

The chain combines TRBV7-2 with TRBJ1-2, with D possibly TRBD1 on 5 matching bases. The CDR3 covers 14 residues. Germline CDR1 and CDR2: SGHTA and FQGNSA. V was shortened by 2 bases and J by 4 bases, with 11 bases between the two germline ends. CDR3 region: CASSLLLGGYGYTF. In nucleotides, the CDR3 is TGTGCCAGCAGCTTACTCCTCGGGGGCTATGGCTACACCTTC.